Presented here are 19 T cell receptor beta chains from one specimen sequenced in a study of cytomegalovirus exposure and HLA in healthy donors. The PCR had 60 Vbeta and 13 Jbeta primers. Only in-frame clones appear in the TCRdb table, and some are missing; sequencing was by immunoSEQ multiplex PCR. The repertoire has roughly 160,000 clones, roughly two thirds of them found once; the top ten carry approximately 5.4%. Sequencing was done on a sample of PBMCs. The receptors derive from a woman between 18 and 30 years old in good health and CMV-seropositive.

V gene TRBV5-4 combines with J gene TRBJ2-1, with TRBD2 identical over 7 bases. This CDR3 has 13 residues. J gave up 10 bases and V 4 bases, and 8 bases lay outside the gene matches. Germline V gene lookup returns CDR1 SGHNT and CDR2 YYREEE (reference sequence). The chain's CDR3 is CASSPRPGGEQFF. The CDR3 nucleotides read TGTGCCAGCAGCCCACGCCCGGGAGGAGAGCAGTTCTTC.

V is TRBV27 and J is TRBJ2-7; TRBD2 matches at 14 bases. The CDR3 consists of 17 residues. The trim removed 8 bases at V and 6 bases at J, leaving 15 bases unmatched. Per the germline V gene, CDR1 is MNHEY and CDR2 is SMNVEV (reference sequence). CDR3 in amino acids: CASRGTSGGRGWSEQYF. The CDR3 coding sequence is TGTGCCAGCCGCGGGACTAGCGGGGGCCGAGGTTGGAGCGAGCAGTACTTC.

The J gene is TRBJ2-2, the V gene TRBV5-4, with D unclear. Trimming shortened V by 1 base and J by 6 bases, and 7 bases separated the two germline ends. The CDR3 is made up of 13 amino acids. From germline, CDR1 is SGHNT and CDR2 YYREEE (reference sequence). DNA of the CDR3: TGTGCCAGCAGCTTGACACAGTCCGGGGAGCTGTTTTTT. It codes for CASSLTQSGELFF.

J is TRBJ1-5 and V is TRBV7-9, with 8 bases lining up with TRBD1. V trimming: 3 bases; J trimming: 1 base; junction bases outside the gene matches: 5. CDR3 length: 16 residues. CDR1 and CDR2 (germline): SEHNR, FQNEAQ (reference sequence). The CDR3 loop is CASSFGDRLSNQPQHF. CDR3 DNA sequence: TGTGCCAGCAGCTTTGGGGACAGGTTAAGCAATCAGCCCCAGCATTTT.

The chain uses TRBV28 and TRBJ2-1, with no clear D. CDR1 is MDHEN and CDR2 is SYDVKM in the germline V gene. Trimming removed 1 base from V and 8 bases from J, with 15 bases in between. This CDR3 spans 15 amino acids. Here the CDR3 DNA reads TGTGCCAGCAGTTTATTCCTCGGGTCGAGCGATGAGCAGTTCTTC. It translates to CASSLFLGSSDEQFF.

This clone was picked up one time. The chain is built from TRBV6-1 and TRBJ1-6; TRBD1 agrees at 7 bases. From germline, CDR1 is MNHNS and CDR2 SASEGT. After removal of 6 bases from V and 9 bases from J, the junction contained 11 bases not matched to a gene. This CDR3 has 15 residues. The CDR3 nucleotides read TGTGCCAGCAGCGGAGGGGTTACAGGGGCTTCACCCCTCCACTTT. Amino acid sequence: CASSGGVTGASPLHF.

The chain uses TRBV5-1 and TRBJ1-1, with no clear D. The CDR3 is made up of 14 amino acids. In germline, CDR1 is SGHRS, CDR2 YFSETQ. V was pared by 0 bases and J by 7 bases, with 13 bases between. The CDR3 bases are TGCGCCAGCAGCTTGGACTTCGATGGGAGTGAAGCTTTCTTT. Its protein product is CASSLDFDGSEAFF.

The V gene is TRBV5-6, the J gene TRBJ2-5, with D possibly being TRBD1 (6 bases). The V end lost 4 bases, the J end lost 0 bases, and 10 bases lay between the germline ends. The CDR3 extends over 14 amino acids. Germline CDR1 SGHDT, CDR2 YYEEEE. The CDR3 sequence is CASSTGRHQETQYF. CDR3 nucleotides: TGTGCCAGCAGCACAGGGCGCCACCAAGAGACCCAGTACTTC.

Regarding this clone: At one end the junction does not follow the germline gene, possibly because of a read error. The chain uses TRBV7-9 and TRBJ2-7, with D uncertain. CDR3 length: 13 amino acids. The germline gives CDR1 SEHNR, CDR2 FQNEAQ (reference sequence). In DNA, the CDR3 is TGTTCCAGCAGCTTAGGGTCTACCTACGAGCAGTACTTC. Its protein product is CSSSLGSTYEQYF. The variable domain in full, with the rest retrieved from reference TRBV7-9 and TRBJ2-7, is DTGVSQNPRHKITKRGQNVTFRCDPISEHNRLYWYRQTLGQGPEFLTYFQNEAQLEKSRLLSDRFSAERPKGSFSTLEIQRTEQGDSAMYLCSSSLGSTYEQYFGPGTRLTVT.

V is TRBV5-6 and J is TRBJ1-1; D possibly corresponds to TRBD1 (5 bases). Looked up from germline, CDR1 is SGHDT and CDR2 is YYEEEE. The V and J ends lost 0 bases and 4 bases respectively, with 13 bases between them. The length of the CDR3 is 15 residues. The DNA of the CDR3 is TGTGCCAGCAGCTTGGTTCCGGGGGAAGTCACTGAAGCTTTCTTT. This codes for CASSLVPGEVTEAFF.

V is TRBV5-6 and J is TRBJ2-3; TRBD1 might be the D (6 bases). Germline loops: CDR1 SGHDT, CDR2 YYEEEE. V was trimmed by 3 bases and J by 0 bases, leaving 14 bases between them. This CDR3 comprises 16 residues. The CDR3 region is CASSSTGQRSTDTQYF. CDR3 nucleotide sequence: TGTGCCAGCAGCTCTACGGGACAAAGAAGCACAGATACGCAGTATTTT.

Comment on this clone: Other DNA sequences in this sample translate to the same CDR3. The J gene is TRBJ2-7, the V gene TRBV13; perhaps TRBD2 as D (6 bases). Per the germline V gene, CDR1 is PRHDT and CDR2 is FYEKMQ (reference sequence). The CDR3 consists of 14 residues. V was clipped by 0 bases and J by 0 bases, with 6 bases between them. In DNA form, the CDR3 reads TGTGCCAGCAGCTTAGGCGGGAGCTCCTACGAGCAGTACTTC. It yields the protein CASSLGGSSYEQYF.

The V call is TRBV4-2, the J call TRBJ2-1, with 10 bases that match TRBD2. With 0 bases clipped from V and 7 bases from J, the junction kept 6 bases outside the gene matches. Germline loops: CDR1 LGHNA, CDR2 YNFKEQ. The CDR3 length is 16 residues. The chain's CDR3 is CASSQDLTSGVNEQFF. In nucleotides, the CDR3 is TGTGCCAGCAGCCAAGATCTAACTAGCGGGGTGAATGAGCAGTTCTTC.

The chain uses TRBV5-1 and TRBJ2-7, with 9 bases aligning to TRBD1. CDR3 size: 15 residues. Germline V gives CDR1 SGHRS, CDR2 YFSETQ. V lost 4 bases to trimming and J lost 5 bases; unmatched junction nucleotides: 10. The CDR3 protein is CASSPQDRGNHEQYF. The DNA for the CDR3 is TGCGCCAGCAGCCCCCAGGACAGGGGTAACCACGAGCAGTACTTC.

This clone appeared a single time. The V gene is TRBV9, the J gene TRBJ2-7, with 11 positions matching TRBD1. CDR3 size: 16 residues. Germline V gene sequence: CDR1 SGDLS, CDR2 YYNGEE. V dropped 2 bases and J dropped 2; count of bases not matched to a gene: 6. In nucleotides, the CDR3 is TGTGCCAGCAGCGTCCCAGAGGGACAGGGGGCCTACGAGCAGTACTTC. This translates into CASSVPEGQGAYEQYF.

As concerns this clone: Other DNA sequences of this sample code for an identical CDR3. The V gene is TRBV4-3, the J gene TRBJ2-2; 8 nucleotides agree with TRBD1. Germline loops: CDR1 LGHNA, CDR2 YSLEER. The junction had 3 bases not matched to a gene; V was cut back by 4 bases and J by 5 bases. This CDR3 comprises 14 residues. CDR3 in amino acids: CASSLDRGTGELFF. CDR3 in DNA: TGCGCCAGCAGCCTTGACAGGGGAACCGGGGAGCTGTTTTTT.

The chain uses TRBV5-1 and TRBJ2-2; D is uncertain. Looked up from germline, CDR1 is SGHRS and CDR2 is YFSETQ. The germline V and J ends were trimmed by 1 base and 6 bases, with 10 bases remaining between them. The CDR3 spans 14 residues. The CDR3 DNA sequence: TGCGCCAGCAGCTTGTTAGAGTTAGCCGGGGAGCTGTTTTTT. Encoded protein: CASSLLELAGELFF.

V is TRBV6-5 and J is TRBJ2-2; D call uncertain. Germline V gives CDR1 MNHEY, CDR2 SVGAGI. V lost 8 bases and J 1 base, leaving 11 bases between the germline ends. This CDR3 contains 14 residues. CDR3 amino acids: CASARLQNTGELFF. The CDR3 region has the DNA TGTGCCAGCGCAAGACTGCAGAACACCGGGGAGCTGTTTTTT.

The chain couples TRBV19 to TRBJ1-5; D unresolved. This CDR3 spans 13 amino acids. V was shortened by 6 bases and J by 4 bases, with 10 bases between the two germline ends. Germline V gene sequence: CDR1 LNHDA, CDR2 SQIVND (reference sequence). CDR3 coding DNA: TGTGCCAGTAGCGCCACAGAGAATCAGCCCCAGCATTTT. Translated, it gives CASSATENQPQHF.